This TCR beta chain was identified during a study of T-cell reconstitution after alpha-beta-depleted transplantation in children. It was with unique molecular identifiers that the TCRbeta library was prepared. TCRdb analysed the PCR reads with MiXCR anew, one entry per CDR3 protein. This table has around 440,000 distinct CDR3 sequences, 10% to 13% appearing once. About this clonotype itself: Antigen unknown.

Germline V gene data show CDR1 as SGDLS and CDR2 as YYNGEE. With 0 bases removed from V and 2 bases from J, the gap between germline ends came to 5 bases. This CDR3 spans 13 amino acids. Study results and limitations: About two months after transplant, alpha-beta T cells reportedly came from several hundred expanded graft clones.

The input for sequencing was PBMCs, taken before TCRalphabeta/CD19-depleted stem cell transplant. V is TRBV9 and J is TRBJ2-5; D unclear. The TCR sequence derives from a child aged 2 to 15 with inherited bone marrow failure, due to receive a stem cell transplant. The CDR3 DNA reads TGTGCCAGCAGCGTAGCTGGGCAAGAGACCCAGTACTTC. It specifies CASSVAGQETQYF.